Listed below are T cell receptor beta chains from one sample, sequenced in a study of blood T cell repertoires in COVID-19. Only in-frame clones appear in the TCRdb table, and some are missing; sequencing was by immunoSEQ multiplex PCR. Of about 260,000 clones listed, 75% to 90% are singletons. The sequenced sample was peripheral blood. The origin of the receptors is a woman between 40 and 55 years old with acute or convalescent COVID-19. Each CDR3 is given with its conserved first and last residue. The D gene is left open where the match is weak. The listing skips clone size in some rows; elsewhere it reads once, few, many or a size class.

TRBV7-3	.	TRBJ1-6	.	TGTGCCAGCAGCTTGGGAACCTCATACAGGGTCGCCTACTCCTATAATTCACCCCTCCACTTT	CASSLGTSYRVAYSYNSPLHF
TRBV5-4	TRBD2	TRBJ2-3	.	TGTGCCGGGGAGAGAGCGGGGGGAGCAGATACGCAGTATTTT	CAGERAGGADTQYF
TRBV6-6	.	TRBJ1-4	.	TGTGCCAGCAGCCTACGGGGGAATGAAAAACTGTTTTTT	CASSLRGNEKLFF
TRBV27	TRBD1	TRBJ1-2	.	TGTGCCAGCAGTTTAGGACAGGGGGGGGCCGGTGGCTACACCTTC	CASSLGQGGAGGYTF
TRBV6-1	TRBD2	TRBJ2-4	.	TGTGCCAGCAGCGAACTAGCGGAACTAGCCAAAAACATTCAGTACTTC	CASSELAELAKNIQYF
TRBV5-1	.	TRBJ1-6	.	TGCGCCAGCAGCTTGGCCGGCGGGGTTCAAAATTCACCCCTCCACTTT	CASSLAGGVQNSPLHF
TRBV6-6	TRBD1	TRBJ1-6	.	TGTGCCAGCAGTATCACAGGGGAGCGCTCACCCCTCCACTTT	CASSITGERSPLHF
TRBV2	TRBD1	TRBJ1-1	.	TGTGCCAGCAACAGACAGGGGGGAGTGACTGAAGCTTTCTTT	CASNRQGGVTEAFF
TRBV18	TRBD1	TRBJ1-2	.	TGTGCCAGCTCACCCTTACGGACAGGGGACTATGGCTACACCTTC	CASSPLRTGDYGYTF
TRBV7-2	.	TRBJ2-3	few	TGTGCCAGCAGCTTAGGGCAAGCGGGCACAGATACGCAGTATTTT	CASSLGQAGTDTQYF
TRBV4-1	.	TRBJ2-5	.	TGCGCCAGCAGCCAAGAACGTCAGGGCACAGCAACTCAAGAGACCCAGTACTTC	CASSQERQGTATQETQYF
TRBV7-8	.	TRBJ1-1	.	TGTGCCAGCAGCCCACTCAACACTGAAGCTTTCTTT	CASSPLNTEAFF
TRBV6-5	.	TRBJ1-4	.	TGTGCCAGCAGCCTAGGATTCGCAACTAATGAAAAACTGTTTTTT	CASSLGFATNEKLFF
TRBV5-5	TRBD1	TRBJ1-1	medium-sized	TGTGCCAGCAGCCCACTTGGGACAGGGGCTGGGGTAAACACTGAAGCTTTCTTT	CASSPLGTGAGVNTEAFF
TRBV6-4	.	TRBJ2-2	.	TGTGCCAGCAGCCCTAGAGGGGGGGCGAACACCGGGGAGCTGTTTTTT	CASSPRGGANTGELFF
TRBV14	TRBD1	TRBJ1-5	once	TGTGCCAGCAGCCTTAGACAGGGGAGGGACAATCAGCCCCAGCATTTT	CASSLRQGRDNQPQHF
TRBV4-1	.	TRBJ2-3	.	TGCGCCAGCAGCCAAGATCGGGGGGATACGCAGTATTTT	CASSQDRGDTQYF
TRBV29-1	TRBD1	TRBJ1-2	.	TGCAGCGTTGAAGACCCTGTACAGGGGTCCGACTATGGCTACACCTTC	CSVEDPVQGSDYGYTF
TRBV27	.	TRBJ1-1	.	TGTGCCAGCAGACTTATGACAGCTATGAACACTGAAGCTTTCTTT	CASRLMTAMNTEAFF
TRBV2	.	TRBJ1-6	.	TGTGCCAGCAGTTCTGGCAGGGCAGTGGCACCCCTCCACTTT	CASSSGRAVAPLHF